This is a list of T cell receptor beta chains from one sample in a study of glioma-infiltrating T cells after dendritic cell vaccination. The repertoire was sequenced with immunoSEQ multiplex PCR; TCRdb's copy has only in-frame clones and lacks some. There are 91,000 or so clones in the sample; approximately 80% occur only once, and under 6.5% lies in the top ten. The material was blood, obtained after dendritic cell vaccination. Every receptor here comes from a human donor with glioblastoma. CDR3s include the opening cysteine and the closing phenylalanine or tryptophan. A D gene is named only where the DNA matches it firmly. Size is omitted from some rows. Given values are once, few, many or a class for expanded clones.

v_gene	j_gene	d_gene	abundance	CDR3aa	CDR3nt
TRBV2	TRBJ2-3	TRBD1	-	CASAGQGLQSDTQYF	TGTGCCAGCGCGGGACAGGGGCTTCAATCAGATACGCAGTATTTT
TRBV5-5	TRBJ1-2	TRBD1	-	CASSLGTGTTGYTF	TGTGCCAGCAGCTTGGGGACAGGGACCACTGGCTACACCTTC
TRBV10-3	TRBJ1-1	-	-	CAIGGSLNTEAFF	TGTGCCATCGGGGGCTCCCTGAACACTGAAGCTTTCTTT
TRBV6-5	TRBJ2-1	-	-	CASNKQGTTYNEQFF	TGTGCCAGCAACAAGCAGGGGACCACCTACAATGAGCAGTTCTTC
TRBV10-3	TRBJ2-7	-	-	CAIGDRLFSYEQYF	TGTGCCATCGGTGACAGGCTGTTCTCCTACGAGCAGTACTTC
TRBV5-6	TRBJ2-3	-	-	CASSFPGLSDTQYF	TGTGCCAGCAGCTTTCCAGGGTTGTCAGATACGCAGTATTTT
TRBV30	TRBJ2-2	TRBD2	-	CAWSTQTSENTGELFF	TGTGCCTGGAGTACGCAGACTAGCGAGAACACCGGGGAGCTGTTTTTT
TRBV7-2	TRBJ2-2	-	few	CASSLAGGVAGELFF	TGTGCCAGCAGCTTAGCAGGAGGGGTAGCCGGGGAGCTGTTTTTT
TRBV29-1	TRBJ2-1	-	-	CSVEAVSSYNEQFF	TGCAGCGTTGAGGCGGTAAGCTCCTACAATGAGCAGTTCTTC
TRBV28	TRBJ1-1	-	-	CASRKQVNTEAFF	TGTGCCAGCAGGAAACAGGTGAACACTGAAGCTTTCTTT
TRBV27	TRBJ1-2	-	-	CASSSYNYGYTF	TGTGCCAGCAGTTCTTATAACTATGGCTACACCTTC
TRBV6-5	TRBJ1-2	TRBD1	-	CASSRTGGPNYGYTF	TGTGCCAGCAGTCGGACAGGGGGGCCAAACTATGGCTACACCTTC
TRBV19	TRBJ2-7	-	-	CATQLAYEQYF	TGTGCCACTCAACTCGCCTACGAGCAGTACTTC
TRBV27	TRBJ2-2	-	-	CATKTGYGTGELFF	TGTGCCACCAAAACAGGGTATGGGACCGGGGAGCTGTTTTTT
TRBV5-6	TRBJ2-7	-	-	CASSLQGGSYEQYF	TGTGCCAGCAGCTTGCAGGGAGGCTCCTACGAGCAGTACTTC
TRBV6-1	TRBJ2-7	-	-	CASSDAGGSTYEQYF	TGTGCCAGCAGTGACGCAGGGGGGAGCACCTACGAGCAGTACTTC
TRBV11-2	TRBJ2-1	-	-	CASSSISGPGGEQFF	TGTGCCAGCAGCTCTATTAGCGGCCCAGGGGGTGAGCAGTTCTTC